These 3 T cell receptor beta chains were all obtained from the same sample, sequenced in a study of CD8 T cells in ankylosing spondylitis (dated by TCRdb to the late 2010s). The library was made by 5' RACE. The sequencing machine was an Illumina HiSeq 2500. TCRdb redid the processing of the public reads, applying fastp at Q25 and MiXCR, and retained in-frame beta chains. Entries that share a CDR3 protein sequence are merged under the most common genes and DNA. This sample has 350,000 to 550,000 distinct CDR3 sequences in its table, and 25% to 30% of those were observed once. Together, the top ten hold roughly 0.9% of the sample. These receptors have no known antigen. The study at large found these results: Blood from ankylosing spondylitis patients appeared to be characterized by a TCR beta motif made up of under ten highly homologous amino acid variants.

The sequencing input was blood, either unsorted or a sorted T cell fraction (not recorded which). The receptors come from a male donor with ankylosing spondylitis.

CDR3 protein: CASSFVSSGNTIYF. The CDR3 region has the DNA TGTGCCAGCAGCTTCGTGTCTTCCGGAAACACCATATATTTT. The J gene is TRBJ1-3, the V gene TRBV5-5; D remains unclear. V shed 2 bases and J shed 4 bases, with 10 bases lying between them. Per the germline V gene, CDR1 is SGHKS and CDR2 is YYEKEE (reference sequence). The CDR3 sequence is 14 residues long.

This clonotype was recorded many times. The rearrangement joins TRBV29-1 to TRBJ2-5, with 13 bases lining up with TRBD2. CDR3 length: 13 residues. CDR1 and CDR2 (germline): SQVTM, ANQGSEA. Germline trimming cut 7 bases from V and 5 bases from J; bases unmatched to any gene: 4. CDR3 in DNA: TGCAGCGGGACTAGCGGGAGTTGGGAGACCCAGTACTTC. Translation: CSGTSGSWETQYF.

The V call is TRBV7-2, the J call TRBJ2-4, with D possibly being TRBD1 (5 bases). The length of the CDR3 is 14 residues. From germline, CDR1 is SGHTA and CDR2 FQGNSA. Trimming pared 0 bases from V and 7 bases from J, leaving 10 bases between. The CDR3 DNA reads TGTGCCAGCAGCTTAGCGGGGCCCGGGAACATTCAGTACTTC. Protein sequence: CASSLAGPGNIQYF.